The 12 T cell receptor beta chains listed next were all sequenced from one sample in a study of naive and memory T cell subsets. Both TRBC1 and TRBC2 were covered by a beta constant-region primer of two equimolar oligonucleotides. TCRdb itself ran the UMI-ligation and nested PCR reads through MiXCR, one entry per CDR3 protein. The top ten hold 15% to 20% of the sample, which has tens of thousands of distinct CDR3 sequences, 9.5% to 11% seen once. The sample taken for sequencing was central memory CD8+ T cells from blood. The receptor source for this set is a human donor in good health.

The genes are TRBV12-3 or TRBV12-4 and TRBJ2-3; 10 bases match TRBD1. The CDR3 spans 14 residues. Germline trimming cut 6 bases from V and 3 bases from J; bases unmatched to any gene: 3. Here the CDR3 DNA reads TGTGCCAGCAGGTGGACAGGGGGGACAGATACGCAGTATTTT. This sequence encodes CASRWTGGTDTQYF.

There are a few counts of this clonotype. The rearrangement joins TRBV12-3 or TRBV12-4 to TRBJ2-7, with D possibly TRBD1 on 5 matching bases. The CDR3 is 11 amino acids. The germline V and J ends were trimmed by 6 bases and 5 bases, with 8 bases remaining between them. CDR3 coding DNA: TGTGCCAGCAGGCAGGGAAACGAGCAGTACTTC. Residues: CASRQGNEQYF.

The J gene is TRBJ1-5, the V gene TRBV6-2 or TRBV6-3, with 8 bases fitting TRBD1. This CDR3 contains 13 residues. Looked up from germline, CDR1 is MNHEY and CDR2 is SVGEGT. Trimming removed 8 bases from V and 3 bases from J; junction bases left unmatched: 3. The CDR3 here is CASGTGNNQPQHF. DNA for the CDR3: TGTGCCAGCGGGACAGGCAACAATCAGCCCCAGCATTTT.

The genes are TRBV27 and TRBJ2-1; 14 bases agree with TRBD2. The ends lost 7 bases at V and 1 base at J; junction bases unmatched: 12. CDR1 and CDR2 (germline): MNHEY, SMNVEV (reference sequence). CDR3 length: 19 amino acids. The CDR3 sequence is CASTSLGLAGAISYNEQFF. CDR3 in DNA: TGTGCCAGCACTTCCCTGGGACTAGCGGGGGCCATATCCTACAATGAGCAGTTCTTC.

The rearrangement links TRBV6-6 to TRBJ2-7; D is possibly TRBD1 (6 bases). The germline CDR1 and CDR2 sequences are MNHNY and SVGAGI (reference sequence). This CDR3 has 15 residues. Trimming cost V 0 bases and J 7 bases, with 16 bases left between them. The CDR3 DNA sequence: TGTGCCAGCAGTTACTCTCTCGGCAGGGGATATGAGCAGTACTTC. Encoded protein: CASSYSLGRGYEQYF.

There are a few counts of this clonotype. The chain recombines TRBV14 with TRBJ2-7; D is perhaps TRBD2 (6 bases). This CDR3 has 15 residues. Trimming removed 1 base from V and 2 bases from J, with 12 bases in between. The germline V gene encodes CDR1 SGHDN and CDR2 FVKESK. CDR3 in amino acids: CASSQAGGFPYEQYF. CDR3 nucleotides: TGTGCCAGCAGCCAAGCAGGAGGGTTCCCCTACGAGCAGTACTTC.

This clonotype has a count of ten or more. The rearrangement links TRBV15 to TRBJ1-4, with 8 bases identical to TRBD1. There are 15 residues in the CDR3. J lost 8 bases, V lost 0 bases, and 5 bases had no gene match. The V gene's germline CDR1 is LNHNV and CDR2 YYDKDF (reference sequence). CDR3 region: CATSRDQGAVEKLFF. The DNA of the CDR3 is TGTGCCACCAGCAGAGATCAGGGGGCAGTGGAAAAACTGTTTTTT.

The CDR3 loop reads CASNRATRIEQFF. CDR3 bases: TGTGCCAGCAACAGAGCAACGCGGATTGAGCAGTTCTTC. The rearrangement joins TRBV28 to TRBJ2-1; D not certain. The CDR3 totals 13 residues. Germline V gene lookup returns CDR1 MDHEN and CDR2 SYDVKM. Trimming removed 7 bases from V and 9 bases from J, with 16 bases in between.

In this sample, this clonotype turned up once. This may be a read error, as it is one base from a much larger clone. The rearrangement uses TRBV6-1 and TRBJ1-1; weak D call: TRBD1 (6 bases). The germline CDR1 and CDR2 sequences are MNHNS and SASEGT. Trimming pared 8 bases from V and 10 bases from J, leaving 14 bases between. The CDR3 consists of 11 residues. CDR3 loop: CASGQGLLAFF. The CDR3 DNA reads TGTGCCAGCGGGCAGGGGTTGCTAGCTTTCTTT.

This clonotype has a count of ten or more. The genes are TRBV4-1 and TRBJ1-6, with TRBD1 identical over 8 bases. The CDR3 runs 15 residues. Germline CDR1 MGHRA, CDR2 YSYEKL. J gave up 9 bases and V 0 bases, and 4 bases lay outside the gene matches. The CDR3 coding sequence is TGCGCCAGCAGCCAAGATCCCGACAGGGGTTCACCCCTCCACTTT. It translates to CASSQDPDRGSPLHF.

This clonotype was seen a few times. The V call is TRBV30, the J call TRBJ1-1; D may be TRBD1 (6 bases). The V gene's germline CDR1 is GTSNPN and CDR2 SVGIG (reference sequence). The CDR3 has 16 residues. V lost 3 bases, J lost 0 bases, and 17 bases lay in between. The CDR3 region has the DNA TGTGCCTGGAGGGACAGCCAAGGTTTTATGAACACTGAAGCTTTCTTT. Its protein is CAWRDSQGFMNTEAFF.

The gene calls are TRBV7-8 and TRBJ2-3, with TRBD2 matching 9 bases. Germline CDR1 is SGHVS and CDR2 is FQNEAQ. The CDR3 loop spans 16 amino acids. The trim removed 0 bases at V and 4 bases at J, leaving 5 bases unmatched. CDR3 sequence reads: CASSLAAAGGPDTQYF. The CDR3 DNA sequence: TGTGCCAGCAGCTTAGCGGCGGCGGGAGGGCCAGATACGCAGTATTTT.